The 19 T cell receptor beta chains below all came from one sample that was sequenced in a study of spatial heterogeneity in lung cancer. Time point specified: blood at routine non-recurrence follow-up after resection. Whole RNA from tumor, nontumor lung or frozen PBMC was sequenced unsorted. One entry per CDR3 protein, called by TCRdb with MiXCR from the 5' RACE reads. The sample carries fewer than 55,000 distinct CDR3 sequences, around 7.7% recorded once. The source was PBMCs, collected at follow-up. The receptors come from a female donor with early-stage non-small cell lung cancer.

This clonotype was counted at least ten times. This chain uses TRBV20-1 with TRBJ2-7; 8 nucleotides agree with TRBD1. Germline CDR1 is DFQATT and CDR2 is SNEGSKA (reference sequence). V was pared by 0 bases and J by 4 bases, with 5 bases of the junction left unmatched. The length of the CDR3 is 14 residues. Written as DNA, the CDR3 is TGCAGTGCTAGAGATAAAGGACAGGGATACGAGCAGTACTTC. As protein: CSARDKGQGYEQYF.

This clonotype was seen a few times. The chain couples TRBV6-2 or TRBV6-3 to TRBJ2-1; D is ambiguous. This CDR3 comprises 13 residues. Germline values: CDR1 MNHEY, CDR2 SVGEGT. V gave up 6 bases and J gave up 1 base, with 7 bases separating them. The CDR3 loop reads CASSPPSYNEQFF. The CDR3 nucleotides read TGTGCCAGCAGCCCCCCATCCTACAATGAGCAGTTCTTC.

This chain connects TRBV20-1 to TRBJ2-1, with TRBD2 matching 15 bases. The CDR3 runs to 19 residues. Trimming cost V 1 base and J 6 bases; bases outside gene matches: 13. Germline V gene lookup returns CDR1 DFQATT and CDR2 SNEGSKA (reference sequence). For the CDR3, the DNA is TGCAGTGCTAGAGCCCTTCCCGGGACTAGCGGGGGGACGGTCAATGAGCAGTTCTTC. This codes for CSARALPGTSGGTVNEQFF.

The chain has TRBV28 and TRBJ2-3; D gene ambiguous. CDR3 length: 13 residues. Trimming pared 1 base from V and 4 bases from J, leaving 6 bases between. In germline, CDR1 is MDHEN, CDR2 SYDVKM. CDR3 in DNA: TGTGCCAGCAGTTTATACACCCCAGATACGCAGTATTTT. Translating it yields CASSLYTPDTQYF.

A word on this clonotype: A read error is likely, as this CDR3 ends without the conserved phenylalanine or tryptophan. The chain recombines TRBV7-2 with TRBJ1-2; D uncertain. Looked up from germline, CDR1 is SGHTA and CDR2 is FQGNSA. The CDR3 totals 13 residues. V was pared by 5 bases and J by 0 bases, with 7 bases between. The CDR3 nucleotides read TGTGCCAGCAGCCGGCCTCCTAACTATGGCTACACCATC. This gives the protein CASSRPPNYGYTI.

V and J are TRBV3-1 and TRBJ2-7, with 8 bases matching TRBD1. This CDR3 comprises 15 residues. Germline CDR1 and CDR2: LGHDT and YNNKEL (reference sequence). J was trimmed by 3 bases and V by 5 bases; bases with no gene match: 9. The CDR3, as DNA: TGTGCCAGCAGCTTAAGGGCAGGGACAGGCTACGAGCAGTACTTC. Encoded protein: CASSLRAGTGYEQYF.

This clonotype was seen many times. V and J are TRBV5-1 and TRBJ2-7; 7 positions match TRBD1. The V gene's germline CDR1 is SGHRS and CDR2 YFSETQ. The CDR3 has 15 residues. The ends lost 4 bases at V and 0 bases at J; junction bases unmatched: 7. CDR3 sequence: CASSLKDRDSYEQYF. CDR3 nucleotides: TGCGCCAGCAGCCTAAAAGACAGGGACTCCTACGAGCAGTACTTC.

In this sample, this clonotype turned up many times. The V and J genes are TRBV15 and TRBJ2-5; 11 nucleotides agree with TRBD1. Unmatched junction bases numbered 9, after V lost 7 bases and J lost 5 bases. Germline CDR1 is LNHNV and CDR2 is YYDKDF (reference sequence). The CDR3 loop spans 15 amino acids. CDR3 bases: TGTGCCACCAACCAAGGACAGGGGGCGCGGGAGACCCAGTACTTC. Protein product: CATNQGQGARETQYF.

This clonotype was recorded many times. The CDR3 nucleotides are TGCGCCAGCAGCTTGGGGGAAGCTGGGGCCAACGTCCTGACTTTC. Its protein is CASSLGEAGANVLTF. The V call is TRBV5-1, the J call TRBJ2-6; D gene uncertain. CDR3 size: 15 residues. V lost 0 bases to trimming and J lost 2 bases, with 6 bases between them. CDR1 is SGHRS, CDR2 YFSETQ, per germline. The full variable domain, rest sourced from reference TRBV5-1 and TRBJ2-6, is KAGVTQTPRYLIKTRGQQVTLSCSPISGHRSVSWYQQTPGQGLQFLFEYFSETQRNKGNFPGRFSGRQFSNSRSEMNVSTLELGDSALYLCASSLGEAGANVLTFGAGSRLTVL.

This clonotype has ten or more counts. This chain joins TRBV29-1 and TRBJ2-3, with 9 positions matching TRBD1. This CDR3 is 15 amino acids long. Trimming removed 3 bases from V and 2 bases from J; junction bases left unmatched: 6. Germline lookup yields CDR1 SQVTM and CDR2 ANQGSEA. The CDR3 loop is CSVDYGTGTTDTQYF. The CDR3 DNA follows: TGCAGCGTTGATTATGGGACAGGGACCACAGATACGCAGTATTTT.

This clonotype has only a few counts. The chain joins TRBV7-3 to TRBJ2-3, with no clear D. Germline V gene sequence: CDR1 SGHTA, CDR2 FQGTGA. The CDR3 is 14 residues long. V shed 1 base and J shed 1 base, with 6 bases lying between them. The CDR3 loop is CASSLMGGTDTQYF. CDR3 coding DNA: TGTGCCAGCAGCTTAATGGGCGGCACAGATACGCAGTATTTT.

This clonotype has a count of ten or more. The CDR3 DNA is TGTGCCAGCTCACCGCCAGGGACCCCGCTAGATATAGAGACCCAGTACTTC. This gives the protein CASSPPGTPLDIETQYF. The J gene is TRBJ2-5, the V gene TRBV18, with D perhaps matching TRBD1 or TRBD2 (5 bases each). Deletions cut 3 bases from V and 4 bases from J, with 21 bases between. From germline, CDR1 is KGHSH and CDR2 LQKENI. This CDR3 spans 17 amino acids.

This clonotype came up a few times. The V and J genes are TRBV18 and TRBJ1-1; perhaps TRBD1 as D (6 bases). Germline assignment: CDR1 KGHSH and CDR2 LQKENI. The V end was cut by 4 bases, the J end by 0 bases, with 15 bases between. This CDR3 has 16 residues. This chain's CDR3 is CASSLGPGTLNTEAFF. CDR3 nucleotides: TGTGCCAGCTCACTGGGGCCCGGGACACTGAACACTGAAGCTTTCTTT.

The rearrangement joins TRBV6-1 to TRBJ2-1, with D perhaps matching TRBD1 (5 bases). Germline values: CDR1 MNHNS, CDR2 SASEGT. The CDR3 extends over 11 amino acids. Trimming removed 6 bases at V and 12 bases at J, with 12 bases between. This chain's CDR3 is CASRDQGWQFF. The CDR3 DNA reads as TGTGCCAGCAGGGATCAGGGTTGGCAGTTCTTC.

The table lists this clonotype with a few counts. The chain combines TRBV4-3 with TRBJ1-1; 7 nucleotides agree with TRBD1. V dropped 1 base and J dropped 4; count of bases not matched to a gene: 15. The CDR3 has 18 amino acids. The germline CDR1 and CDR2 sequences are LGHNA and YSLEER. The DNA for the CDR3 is TGCGCCAGCAGCCAAGCAACCTTGAAGACAGGGTGGGCCACTGAAGCTTTCTTT. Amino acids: CASSQATLKTGWATEAFF.

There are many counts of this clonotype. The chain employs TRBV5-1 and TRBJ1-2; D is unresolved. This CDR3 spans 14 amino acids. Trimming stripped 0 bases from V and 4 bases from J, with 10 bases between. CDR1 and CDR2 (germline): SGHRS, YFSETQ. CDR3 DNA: TGCGCCAGCAGCTTGGGCAGGCGGACCTATGGCTACACCTTC. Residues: CASSLGRRTYGYTF.

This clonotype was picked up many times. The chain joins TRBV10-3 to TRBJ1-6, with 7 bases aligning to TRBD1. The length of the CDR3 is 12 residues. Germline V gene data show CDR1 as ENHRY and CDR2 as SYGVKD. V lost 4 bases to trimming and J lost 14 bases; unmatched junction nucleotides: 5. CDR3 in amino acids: CAISGQGPALHF. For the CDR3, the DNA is TGTGCCATCAGTGGACAGGGTCCAGCCCTCCACTTT.

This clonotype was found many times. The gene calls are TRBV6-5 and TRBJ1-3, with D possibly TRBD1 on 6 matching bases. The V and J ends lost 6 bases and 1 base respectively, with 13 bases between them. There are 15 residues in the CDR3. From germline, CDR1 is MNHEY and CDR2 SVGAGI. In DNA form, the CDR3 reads TGTGCCAGCAGGAGGGCAGGGGTTTCTGGAAACACCATATATTTT. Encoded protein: CASRRAGVSGNTIYF.

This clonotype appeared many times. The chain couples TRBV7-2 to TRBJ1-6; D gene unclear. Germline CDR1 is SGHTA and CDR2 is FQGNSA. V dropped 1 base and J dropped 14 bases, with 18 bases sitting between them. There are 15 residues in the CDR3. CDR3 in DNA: TGTGCCAGCAGCTTAGTTGTAGACCTTGAAGTAACCCTCCACTTT. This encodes CASSLVVDLEVTLHF.